This is a list of T cell receptor beta chains from one sample in a study of blood T cell repertoires in COVID-19. This table comes from immunoSEQ multiplex PCR, and its TCRdb copy is limited to in-frame clones, with some not included. Of 200,000 to 300,000 clones in the sample, 75% to 90% were seen once. Sample: peripheral blood. The receptors originated from a man aged 25 to 40 with active or convalescent COVID-19. Each CDR3 is given with its conserved first and last residue. The order of the fields is CDR3 protein, clone size, V gene, D gene. A D gene is named only where the DNA matches it firmly. Size values are once, few and many counts, or a class for expanded clones, and some rows have none.

CDR3: CASSEQGSYEQYF
size: .
V: TRBV27
D: .

CDR3: CASSLGGGAIGELFF
size: .
V: TRBV7-8
D: TRBD2

CDR3: CASSRLQGETEAFF
size: .
V: TRBV4-1
D: TRBD1

CDR3: CASSKRTDLNTEAFF
size: .
V: TRBV5-1
D: .

CDR3: CASTSERETQYF
size: .
V: TRBV12-3/TRBV12-4
D: .

CDR3: CASSYLRHEQYF
size: .
V: TRBV6-6
D: .

CDR3: CASSLVKGANEQYF
size: .
V: TRBV11-2
D: TRBD1

CDR3: CASSHGQGAYEQYF
size: .
V: TRBV13
D: TRBD1

CDR3: CASSQGAGRFEPQHF
size: few
V: TRBV3-1/TRBV3-2
D: .

CDR3: CASSLLAGGYNEQFF
size: .
V: TRBV5-5
D: TRBD2

CDR3: CASSIRRQGLEPEAFF
size: once
V: TRBV19
D: TRBD1

CDR3: CASSSGQGARSNIQYF
size: .
V: TRBV9
D: TRBD1

CDR3: CATGARGYGYTF
size: .
V: TRBV12-3/TRBV12-4
D: .

CDR3: CASGASGGDLDTQYF
size: once
V: TRBV27
D: TRBD2

CDR3: CASSGAGESSYNSPLHF
size: .
V: TRBV4-1
D: .

CDR3: CAWSTGSNPWNTIYF
size: .
V: TRBV30
D: .

CDR3: CASSQDILSGSSSGNTIYF
size: .
V: TRBV4-2
D: .

CDR3: CASSQARAAEPTYEQYF
size: .
V: TRBV27
D: .

CDR3: CASSSHNYEQYF
size: once
V: TRBV27
D: .

CDR3: CASSPLAGDRNTGELFF
size: .
V: TRBV5-1
D: TRBD2

CDR3: CASYRMLAKNIQYF
size: .
V: TRBV2
D: .

CDR3: CASSIAWGGGYEQYF
size: .
V: TRBV19
D: .

CDR3: CASSLDKGGLYEQYF
size: few
V: TRBV7-2
D: .

CDR3: CASGRDSYNEQFF
size: .
V: TRBV6-5
D: TRBD1

CDR3: CASSLVEQAQETQYF
size: .
V: TRBV11-2
D: .

CDR3: CASKPQGGGGYTF
size: .
V: TRBV2
D: TRBD1

CDR3: CASSPNRGPGNTIYF
size: .
V: TRBV7-2
D: .

CDR3: CASSASEQTYNSPLHF
size: .
V: TRBV25-1
D: .

CDR3: CASRRGQNYNSPLHF
size: .
V: TRBV6-5
D: .

CDR3: CASSRGQGVGNQPQHF
size: .
V: TRBV7-8
D: TRBD1

CDR3: CSAGEGGNYGYTF
size: .
V: TRBV29-1
D: .

CDR3: CASSPADAGFGEKLFF
size: .
V: TRBV18
D: .

CDR3: CASSPGGLGYGYTF
size: .
V: TRBV13
D: .

CDR3: CASSIRGNSPLHF
size: .
V: TRBV19
D: .

CDR3: CASSERYRGTEAFF
size: few
V: TRBV6-1
D: .

CDR3: CASSLDGSYGYTF
size: .
V: TRBV5-4
D: .

CDR3: CASSSTNYGYTF
size: .
V: TRBV28
D: .

CDR3: CASSNYGSGAFF
size: .
V: TRBV6-6
D: .

CDR3: CASSFAPGHNNEQFF
size: .
V: TRBV7-2
D: .

CDR3: CASSQGLADGETQYF
size: .
V: TRBV18
D: TRBD2

CDR3: CASSVQTSTDTQYF
size: .
V: TRBV9
D: .

CDR3: CASRIQGDMSPLHF
size: .
V: TRBV27
D: TRBD1